This T cell receptor beta chain was recorded in a study of spatial heterogeneity in lung cancer. Study-level background: Fewer alpha-chain than beta-chain sequences were consistently detected. The average count in raw reads for each unique TCR and UMI combination exceeded nine appearances.

Time point noted: sample taken at primary tumor resection. Whole RNA, which was extracted from tumor, nontumor lung tissue or frozen PBMC, was sequenced without any cell sorting. TCRdb re-called the 5' RACE reads with MiXCR, one entry per CDR3 protein. The profile covers about 9,400 distinct CDR3 sequences, with under 6.5% appearing a single time and around 10% taken by the ten largest. At least ten counts were recorded for this clonotype. The antigen is not known. Regarding the study as a whole: How many expanded intratumoral alpha and beta TCRs were present tracked the tumor mutation count, which was a count of nonsynonymous mutations.

V lost 3 bases and J lost 0, with 11 bases in between. The CDR3 extends over 15 amino acids. Germline assignment: CDR1 LGHDT and CDR2 YNNKEL (reference sequence). The rearrangement links TRBV3-1 to TRBJ1-2, with D tentatively TRBD1 (5 bases). Specimen: lung tumor tissue, collected at surgery. The receptor comes from a male donor with early-stage non-small cell lung cancer. CDR3 amino acids: CASSHGTHTNYGYTF. CDR3 sequence (DNA): TGTGCCAGCAGCCACGGGACGCACACTAACTATGGCTACACCTTC.